The 7 T cell receptor beta chains below come from one sample, sequenced in a study of blood T cell repertoires in COVID-19. Only in-frame clones appear in the TCRdb table, and some are missing; sequencing was by immunoSEQ multiplex PCR. The sample shows about 370,000 clones, approximately 88% of them seen only once. The material sequenced was peripheral blood. The receptors come from a woman under 40 with COVID-19, enrolled during active disease.

In its sample, this clone was seen once. CDR3 DNA sequence: TGTGCCAGCAGCTCACGGACTAGCGGGACCTTCGTGGATACGCAGTATTTT. This codes for CASSSRTSGTFVDTQYF. This rearrangement joins TRBV9 to TRBJ2-3, with TRBD2 matching 12 bases. The V gene's germline CDR1 is SGDLS and CDR2 YYNGEE. The CDR3 consists of 17 residues. With V trimmed by 4 bases and J by 6 bases, 12 bases remained unmatched.

The rearrangement uses TRBV20-1 and TRBJ1-1, with 7 nucleotides matching TRBD1. The trim removed 4 bases at V and 4 bases at J, leaving 0 bases unmatched. The CDR3 runs 11 residues. CDR1 and CDR2 from the germline V gene are DFQATT and SNEGSKA (reference sequence). CDR3 nucleotides: TGCAGTGCTACAGGGGGCACTGAAGCTTTCTTT. Encoded protein: CSATGGTEAFF.

The V and J genes are TRBV19 and TRBJ2-2; 7 positions match TRBD2. The CDR3 consists of 17 residues. CDR1 and CDR2 from the germline V gene are LNHDA and SQIVND (reference sequence). V trimming: 3 bases; J trimming: 5 bases; junction bases outside the gene matches: 12. Written as DNA, the CDR3 is TGTGCCAGTAGTATTTTGATCGAGCGGGGAAAAACCGGGGAGCTGTTTTTT. Its translation is CASSILIERGKTGELFF. Full variable domain (remainder filled in from reference TRBV19 and TRBJ2-2): DGGITQSPKYLFRKEGQNVTLSCEQNLNHDAMYWYRQDPGQGLRLIYYSQIVNDFQKGDIAEGYSVSREKKESFPLTVTSAQKNPTAFYLCASSILIERGKTGELFFGEGSRLTVL.

The chain employs TRBV28 and TRBJ1-4, with D possibly TRBD1 on 5 matching bases. V lost 4 bases to trimming and J lost 8 bases, with 20 bases between them. Germline CDR1 reads MDHEN; CDR2 reads SYDVKM. This CDR3 spans 16 amino acids. CDR3 region: CASSSPVGGRGEKLFF. The CDR3 DNA follows: TGTGCCAGCAGTTCCCCGGTGGGGGGTAGAGGGGAAAAACTGTTTTTT.

V usage is TRBV6-5 and J usage is TRBJ1-5; a possible D gene is TRBD1 (5 bases). Trimming took 6 bases from V and 3 from J, leaving 12 bases between them. Per germline, CDR1 MNHEY and CDR2 SVGAGI. The CDR3 runs 14 residues. CDR3 DNA sequence: TGTGCCAGCAGAACAGACAGACTCAATCAGCCCCAGCATTTT. This translates into CASRTDRLNQPQHF.

V gene TRBV11-3 combines with J gene TRBJ1-1; TRBD1 matches at 7 bases. The CDR3 sequence is 15 residues long. V lost 6 bases, J lost 0 bases, and 7 bases stayed unmatched. CDR1 and CDR2 (germline): SGHNT, YENEEA. The CDR3 DNA sequence: TGTGCCAGCAGGTCTCCAGGGGGTGTGAACACTGAAGCTTTCTTT. It translates to CASRSPGGVNTEAFF.

This chain joins TRBV11-3 and TRBJ2-1; D might be TRBD2 (5 bases). The CDR3 length is 17 residues. With 5 bases removed from V and 6 bases from J, the gap between germline ends came to 23 bases. Looked up from germline, CDR1 is SGHNT and CDR2 is YENEEA. The DNA for the CDR3 is TGTGCCAGCAGCCCCCGCGGGTGGACTCTAGAGAGCAATGAGCAGTTCTTC. Translating it yields CASSPRGWTLESNEQFF.